The T cell receptor beta chain under discussion was sequenced for a study of Ad26.COV2.S vaccination and SARS-CoV-2 variants. Germline-derived CDR1 and CDR2 are SNHLY and FYNNEI. The CDR3 totals 18 residues. Losses at the gene ends were 1 base for V and 4 bases for J; bases not matched to a gene: 14. Treatment denoted: 19 received Ad26.COV2.S at low or high dose, single or two shots; roughly five received placebo; per-sample allocation not given. Samples analyzed were those drawn on day 63 after the first vaccine or placebo injection. The protocol was immunoSEQ multiplex PCR, while the TCRdb copy is restricted to in-frame clones and leaves out a portion. The data hold 380,000 or so clones, with approximately 86% observed a single time.

This rearrangement joins TRBV2 to TRBJ2-7; 9 bases are shared with TRBD1. The sequenced sample was peripheral blood, obtained in a trial of Ad26.COV2.S vaccine versus placebo. The TCR was taken from a person aged 18-60 years who received the Ad26.COV2.S COVID-19 vaccine or a placebo. Here the CDR3 DNA reads TGTGCCAGCAGTGAAGGGGGACAGGGCCTAACCTTGAAATACGAGCAGTACTTC. Translating gives CASSEGGQGLTLKYEQYF.